The 21 T cell receptor beta chains below come from one sample, sequenced in a study of blood T cell repertoires in COVID-19. Clones were read by immunoSEQ multiplex PCR, and TCRdb kept only the in-frame ones, dropping some. The sample lists roughly 100,000 clones, 85% to 95% occurring once. The source material was peripheral blood. Source of these receptors: a woman between 50 and 59 years old in a cohort sampled during active COVID-19.

The rearrangement links TRBV5-1 to TRBJ1-1, with TRBD1 identical over 8 bases. Germline values: CDR1 SGHRS, CDR2 YFSETQ. This CDR3 is 16 amino acids long. V was clipped by 2 bases and J by 2 bases; unmatched bases: 8. CDR3 loop: CASSLDTGTGNTEAFF. The DNA for the CDR3 is TGCGCCAGCAGCTTAGACACCGGGACAGGAAACACTGAAGCTTTCTTT.

The gene calls are TRBV5-1 and TRBJ2-3, with 10 positions matching TRBD2. The CDR3 has 16 amino acids. V lost 3 bases and J lost 2; bases outside the gene matches: 6. Germline V lookup: CDR1 SGHRS, CDR2 YFSETQ. CDR3 region: CASSYSGRAITDTQYF. DNA of the CDR3: TGCGCCAGCAGCTACAGCGGGAGGGCCATCACAGATACGCAGTATTTT. The variable domain in full, with the rest retrieved from reference TRBV5-1 and TRBJ2-3, is KAGVTQTPRYLIKTRGQQVTLSCSPISGHRSVSWYQQTPGQGLQFLFEYFSETQRNKGNFPGRFSGRQFSNSRSEMNVSTLELGDSALYLCASSYSGRAITDTQYFGPGTRLTVL.

The chain employs TRBV9 and TRBJ1-1; weak D call: TRBD1 (5 bases). This CDR3 comprises 15 residues. The V gene's germline CDR1 is SGDLS and CDR2 YYNGEE. V lost 0 bases, J lost 0 bases, and 9 bases lay in between. CDR3 DNA sequence: TGTGCCAGCAGCGTAGACGTCAGGGTGAACACTGAAGCTTTCTTT. This codes for CASSVDVRVNTEAFF. Drawing the rest from reference TRBV9 and TRBJ1-1, the complete variable domain is DSGVTQTPKHLITATGQRVTLRCSPRSGDLSVYWYQQSLDQGLQFLIQYYNGEERAKGNILERFSAQQFPDLHSELNLSSLELGDSALYFCASSVDVRVNTEAFFGQGTRLTVV.

Only one count was recorded for this clone. The V and J genes are TRBV24-1 and TRBJ1-2; D perhaps matches TRBD1 (6 bases). The germline CDR1 and CDR2 sequences are KGHDR and SFDVKD. The CDR3 runs 18 residues. The V end was cut by 2 bases, the J end by 0 bases, with 18 bases between. CDR3 protein: CATSDSRTATLSNYGYTF. The CDR3 coding sequence is TGTGCCACCAGTGATTCTCGGACAGCTACACTCTCTAACTATGGCTACACCTTC.

The gene calls are TRBV6-1 and TRBJ2-7, with TRBD1 matching 7 bases. The CDR3 contains 15 residues. Trimming removed 2 bases from V and 2 bases from J; junction bases left unmatched: 6. CDR1 and CDR2 (germline): MNHNS, SASEGT. CDR3 residues: CASSEPGTVPYEQYF. The CDR3 DNA is TGTGCCAGCAGTGAACCGGGGACAGTCCCCTACGAGCAGTACTTC.

This chain joins TRBV1 and TRBJ2-1; the table's D gene call, TRBD2, was not cross checked with the DNA. TRBV1 constitutes a pseudogene. This CDR3 is 17 amino acids long. The CDR3 sequence is CTSSQELLIGSYNEQFF. In DNA form, the CDR3 reads TGCACCAGCAGCCAAGAACTACTGATTGGCTCCTACAATGAGCAGTTCTTC.

The chain is built from TRBV5-4 and TRBJ2-7; TRBD1 matches at 9 bases. This CDR3 has 15 amino acids. Germline V gene sequence: CDR1 SGHNT, CDR2 YYREEE (reference sequence). With V trimmed by 3 bases and J by 4 bases, 8 bases remained unmatched. The CDR3 DNA is TGTGCCAGCAGCTCCGCCGGGACAGGGTTTTACGAGCAGTACTTC. It codes for CASSSAGTGFYEQYF. Looking up the rest from reference TRBV5-4 and TRBJ2-7 gives the full variable domain: ETGVTQSPTHLIKTRGQQVTLRCSSQSGHNTVSWYQQALGQGPQFIFQYYREEENGRGNFPPRFSGLQFPNYSSELNVNALELDDSALYLCASSSAGTGFYEQYFGPGTRLTVT.

The chain employs TRBV4-1 and TRBJ2-7; D gene uncertain. Germline V gives CDR1 MGHRA, CDR2 YSYEKL. CDR3 length: 13 amino acids. V was pared by 1 base and J by 3 bases, with 7 bases between. The CDR3 protein is CASSQGHIYEQYF. The CDR3 bases are TGCGCCAGCAGCCAAGGGCACATCTACGAGCAGTACTTC.

About this clone itself: The junction does not match germline at one end; this may be a read error. The V gene is TRBV10-3, the J gene TRBJ2-7; TRBD1 is a possible D gene (5 bases). CDR3 length: 11 amino acids. Germline-derived CDR1 and CDR2 are ENHRY and SYGVKD. The CDR3 protein is CAISDNRFFFF. In nucleotides, the CDR3 is TGTGCCATCAGTGATAACAGGTTCTTCTTCTTC.

This clone was seen just once. The chain recombines TRBV6-6 with TRBJ2-5; 9 positions agree with TRBD1. The CDR3 runs 13 residues. Losses at the gene ends were 10 bases for V and 3 bases for J; bases not matched to a gene: 6. Germline CDR1 is MNHNY and CDR2 is SVGAGI (reference sequence). The chain's CDR3 is CAIRGDREETQYF. The CDR3 nucleotides are TGTGCCATCCGAGGGGACAGGGAAGAGACCCAGTACTTC.

The chain uses TRBV3-1 (or the pseudogene TRBV3-2) and TRBJ1-3; maybe TRBD1 (5 bases). CDR3 length: 16 residues. Germline-derived CDR1 and CDR2 are LGHDT and YNNKEL (reference sequence). V was pared by 2 bases and J by 6 bases, with 17 bases between. CDR3 residues: CASSQYTSGSQNTIYF. In nucleotides, the CDR3 is TGTGCCAGCAGCCAATACACCTCAGGGTCTCAAAACACCATATATTTT.

The chain recombines TRBV5-1 with TRBJ1-6; D may be TRBD1 (5 bases). V was clipped by 4 bases and J by 8 bases, with 13 bases between them. The germline CDR1 and CDR2 sequences are SGHRS and YFSETQ. This CDR3 spans 14 amino acids. The CDR3 DNA reads TGCGCCAGCAGCCTGGAGGGCAGGGATTCACCCCTCCACTTT. Protein sequence: CASSLEGRDSPLHF.

The rearrangement joins TRBV5-6 to TRBJ1-4; D is possibly TRBD1 (5 bases). Germline V gene sequence: CDR1 SGHDT, CDR2 YYEEEE. The V gene lost 0 bases and the J gene lost 7 bases, with 13 bases spanning the gap. The CDR3 length is 15 residues. The CDR3 reads CASSLAGGFFEKLFF. Here the CDR3 DNA reads TGTGCCAGCAGCTTGGCCGGGGGTTTTTTTGAAAAACTGTTTTTT.

V gene TRBV4-1 combines with J gene TRBJ2-4; TRBD2 matches 9 bases. Trimming at V came to 2 bases and at J to 1 base, leaving 6 bases not matched to a gene. CDR1 and CDR2 (germline): MGHRA, YSYEKL. This CDR3 is built from 17 residues. The CDR3 nucleotides read TGCGCCAGCAGCCAATCCCCCGGGACTAGCGCCAAAAACATTCAGTACTTC. It encodes CASSQSPGTSAKNIQYF.

The rearrangement joins TRBV5-1 to TRBJ2-7, with 8 bases aligning to TRBD2. V lost 0 bases, J lost 4 bases, and 3 bases stayed unmatched. Germline V CDR1 and CDR2: SGHRS, YFSETQ. The CDR3 is made up of 14 amino acids. The CDR3 sequence is CASSLAPGGYEQYF. The CDR3 DNA reads TGCGCCAGCAGCTTGGCCCCGGGAGGGTACGAGCAGTACTTC.

Written as DNA, the CDR3 is TGTGCTAGTGGTTCGGGACTAGCGGGAGTCTCAGATACGCAGTATTTT. Residues: CASGSGLAGVSDTQYF. The chain uses TRBV12-5 and TRBJ2-3, with 14 bases identical to TRBD2. This CDR3 spans 16 amino acids. With V trimmed by 4 bases and J by 4 bases, 4 bases remained unmatched. The germline V gene encodes CDR1 LGHNT and CDR2 FRNRAP. Filled out from reference TRBV12-5 and TRBJ2-3, the complete variable domain reads DARVTQTPRHKVTEMGQEVTMRCQPILGHNTVFWYRQTMMQGLELLAYFRNRAPLDDSGMPKDRFSAEMPDATLATLKIQPSEPRDSAVYFCASGSGLAGVSDTQYFGPGTRLTVL.

This clone showed up just once. V is TRBV27 and J is TRBJ2-7, with D possibly TRBD2 on 7 matching bases. V was clipped by 6 bases and J by 5 bases, with 20 bases between them. The CDR3 totals 15 residues. Germline loops: CDR1 MNHEY, CDR2 SMNVEV (reference sequence). The chain's CDR3 is CASRPSGPGANEQYF. The CDR3 DNA reads TGTGCCAGCAGACCTAGCGGCCCGGGGGCTAACGAGCAGTACTTC.

The J gene is TRBJ1-2, the V gene TRBV18, with TRBD1 identical over 7 bases. The germline V gene has CDR1 KGHSH and CDR2 LQKENI. With 0 bases clipped from V and 4 bases from J, the junction kept 2 bases outside the gene matches. The CDR3 sequence is 14 residues long. The chain's CDR3 is CASSPPPGGYGYTF. For the CDR3, the DNA is TGTGCCAGCTCACCACCGCCAGGGGGCTATGGCTACACCTTC.

The chain joins TRBV9 to TRBJ2-3; 7 positions match TRBD2. V gave up 0 bases and J gave up 10 bases; unmatched junction bases: 11. Germline-derived CDR1 and CDR2 are SGDLS and YYNGEE. The CDR3 is made up of 15 amino acids. This CDR3 reads CASSVEGQGLTAQYF. DNA of the CDR3: TGTGCCAGCAGCGTAGAGGGGCAGGGACTAACTGCGCAGTATTTT.

This rearrangement joins TRBV27 to TRBJ2-7; 7 bases are a match to TRBD1. The junction had 2 bases not matched to a gene; V was cut back by 4 bases and J by 2 bases. Germline V CDR1 and CDR2: MNHEY, SMNVEV (reference sequence). This CDR3 spans 13 amino acids. The CDR3 DNA is TGTGCCAGCAGTTCGGGACAGACCTACGAGCAGTACTTC. Protein product: CASSSGQTYEQYF.

The V and J genes are TRBV2 and TRBJ1-4; 11 bases fit TRBD1. The junction had 5 bases not matched to a gene; V was cut back by 9 bases and J by 5 bases. Germline loops: CDR1 SNHLY, CDR2 FYNNEI. This CDR3 is built from 14 residues. In DNA, the CDR3 is TGTGCCAGTGCGGGGACAGGGGGGAATGAAAAACTGTTTTTT. It yields the protein CASAGTGGNEKLFF.